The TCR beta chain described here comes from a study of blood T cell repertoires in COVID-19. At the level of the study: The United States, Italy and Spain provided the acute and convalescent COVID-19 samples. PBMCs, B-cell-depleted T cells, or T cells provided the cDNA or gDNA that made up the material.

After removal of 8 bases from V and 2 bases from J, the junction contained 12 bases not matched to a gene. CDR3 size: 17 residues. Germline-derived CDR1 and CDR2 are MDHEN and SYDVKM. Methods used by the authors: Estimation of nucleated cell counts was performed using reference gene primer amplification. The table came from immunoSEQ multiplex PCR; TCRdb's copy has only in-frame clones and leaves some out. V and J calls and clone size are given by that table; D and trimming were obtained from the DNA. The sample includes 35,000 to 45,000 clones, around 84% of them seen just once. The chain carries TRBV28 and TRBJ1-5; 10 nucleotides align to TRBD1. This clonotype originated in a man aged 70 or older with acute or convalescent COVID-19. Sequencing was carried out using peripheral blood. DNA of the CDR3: TGTGCCAGCCGGACAGGGGGACAATATCAGGGCAATCAGCCCCAGCATTTT. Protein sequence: CASRTGGQYQGNQPQHF.